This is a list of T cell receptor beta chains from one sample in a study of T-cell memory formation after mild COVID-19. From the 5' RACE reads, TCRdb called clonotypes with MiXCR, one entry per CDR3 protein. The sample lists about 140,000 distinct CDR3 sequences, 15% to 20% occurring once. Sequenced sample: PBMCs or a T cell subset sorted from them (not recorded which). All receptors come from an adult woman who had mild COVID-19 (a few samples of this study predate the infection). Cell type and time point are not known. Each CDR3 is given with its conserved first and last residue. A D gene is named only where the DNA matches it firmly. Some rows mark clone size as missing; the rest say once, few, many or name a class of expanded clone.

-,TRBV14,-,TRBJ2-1,CASSHEKVGRRITYNEQFF,TGTGCCAGCAGCCATGAGAAAGTGGGACGGAGGATTACCTACAATGAGCAGTTCTTC
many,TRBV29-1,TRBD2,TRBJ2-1,CSVESGRSRNEQFF,TGCAGCGTGGAAAGCGGGAGGAGCCGCAATGAGCAGTTCTTC
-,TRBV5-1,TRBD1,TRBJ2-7,CASSYRDSHYEQYF,TGCGCCAGCAGCTACCGGGACAGCCACTACGAGCAGTACTTC
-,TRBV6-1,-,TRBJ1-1,CASSEAAVNTEAFF,TGTGCCAGCAGTGAAGCGGCGGTGAACACTGAAGCTTTCTTT
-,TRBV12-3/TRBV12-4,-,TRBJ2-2,CASRGAGETGELFF,TGTGCCAGCCGAGGGGCAGGGGAGACCGGGGAGCTGTTTTTT
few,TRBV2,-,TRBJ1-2,CASRPGPNGYTF,TGTGCCAGCAGACCAGGTCCTAATGGCTACACCTTC
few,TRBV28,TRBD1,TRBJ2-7,CASSTTGTGIPGEQYF,TGTGCCAGCAGCACAACCGGGACAGGGATTCCAGGCGAGCAGTACTTC
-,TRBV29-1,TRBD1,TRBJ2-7,CSKGQAQYEQYF,TGCAGCAAGGGACAGGCGCAGTACGAGCAGTACTTC
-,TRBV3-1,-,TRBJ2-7,CASSPTANEQYF,TGTGCCAGCAGCCCCACCGCGAACGAGCAGTACTTC
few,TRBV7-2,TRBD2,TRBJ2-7,CASSLSVIAGYEQYF,TGTGCCAGCAGCTTATCGGTGATAGCGGGCTACGAGCAGTACTTC
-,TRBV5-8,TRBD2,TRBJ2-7,CASSKGLATYYEQYF,TGTGCCAGCAGCAAAGGACTAGCGACCTACTACGAGCAGTACTTC
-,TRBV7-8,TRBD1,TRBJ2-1,CASSYNPGTGMNEQFF,TGTGCCAGCAGCTATAACCCTGGGACAGGGATGAATGAGCAGTTCTTC